This section outlines one T cell receptor (beta chain) sequence together with its context. Its antigen is unknown. This sample stems from a study of cytomegalovirus exposure and HLA in healthy donors. The primer mix had 60 Vbeta and 13 Jbeta primers. Data came from immunoSEQ multiplex PCR; TCRdb stores just in-frame clones and leaves some out. The sample table includes about 83,000 clones. Study results and caveats: The study carried out a later analysis of TCR beta sequences. It associated about 15,000 of them with specific HLA alleles at a false discovery rate of 0.05. The likely explanation for a cluster of highly shared sequence variants was sequencing artifact. Later analysis suggested most CMV-associated TCR beta chains were HLA-restricted.

The CDR3 sequence is 11 residues long. V lost 0 bases and J 8 bases, leaving 6 bases between the germline ends. The germline CDR1 and CDR2 sequences are SGHDT and YYEEEE. The sequence was obtained from a man between 18 and 29 years old in good health and CMV-seropositive. This chain uses TRBV5-6 with TRBJ2-7; D may be TRBD2 (5 bases). Material: PBMCs. The CDR3 bases are TGTGCCAGCAGCTTGGGACTAAAGCAGTACTTC. This translates into CASSLGLKQYF.